The clone carrying this TCR beta chain was detected a few times. What it binds is not known. Per the germline V gene, CDR1 is SGHNT and CDR2 is YYREEE (reference sequence). This CDR3 region has 16 residues. Deletions cut 0 bases from V and 7 bases from J, with 17 bases between. The PCR used 60 Vbeta and 13 Jbeta primers. Profiling relied on immunoSEQ multiplex PCR, and the TCRdb table lists in-frame clones only, not all of them. The table lists around 92,000 clones, about four fifths of them singletons. This entry comes from a study of cytomegalovirus exposure and HLA in healthy donors. Study-wide background: A prior study identified just under 120 million unique TCR beta sequences from about 180 million T cells.

The study sampled nominally healthy donors, though unrecorded immune exposures were likely. Study findings and constraints: In a later analysis, productive TCRs from donors in an Asian-associated ancestry cluster reportedly carried fewer N-insertions than the cohort mean. The study labeled fewer than 200 TCR beta chains cytomegalovirus-associated.

Sequenced material: PBMCs. The clonotype comes from a female donor in good health and CMV-seropositive. The chain links TRBV5-4 to TRBJ2-1, with no clear D. The chain's CDR3 is CASSLVAVRGKNEQFF. The CDR3 DNA sequence: TGTGCCAGCAGCTTGGTGGCGGTACGTGGTAAGAATGAGCAGTTCTTC.